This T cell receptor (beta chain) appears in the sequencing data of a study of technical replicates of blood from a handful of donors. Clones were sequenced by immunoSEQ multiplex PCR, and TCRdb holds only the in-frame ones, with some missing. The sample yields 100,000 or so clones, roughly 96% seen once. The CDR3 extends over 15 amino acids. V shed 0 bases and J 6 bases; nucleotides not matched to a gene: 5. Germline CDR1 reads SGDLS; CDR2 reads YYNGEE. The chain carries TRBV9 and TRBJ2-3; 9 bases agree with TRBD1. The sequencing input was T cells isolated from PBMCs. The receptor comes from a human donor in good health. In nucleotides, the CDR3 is TGTGCCAGCAGCGTAGTACAGGGGGCTGTTGATACGCAGTATTTT. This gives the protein CASSVVQGAVDTQYF.